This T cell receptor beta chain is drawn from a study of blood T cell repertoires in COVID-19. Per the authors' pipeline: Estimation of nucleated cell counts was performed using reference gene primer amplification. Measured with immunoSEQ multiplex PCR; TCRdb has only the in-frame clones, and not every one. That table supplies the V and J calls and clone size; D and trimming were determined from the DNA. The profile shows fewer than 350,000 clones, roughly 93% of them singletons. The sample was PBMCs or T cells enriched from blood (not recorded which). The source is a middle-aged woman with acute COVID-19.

The CDR3 nucleotides read TGTGCCAGCAGTGACTTATCGAGCGGGAGGGCCCCAGATACGCAGTATTTT. It is translated as CASSDLSSGRAPDTQYF. The J gene is TRBJ2-3, the V gene TRBV6-4; 10 nucleotides match TRBD2. The CDR3 sequence is 17 residues long. Looked up from germline, CDR1 is MRHNA and CDR2 is SNTAGT. The junction had 8 bases not matched to a gene; V was cut back by 1 base and J by 4 bases.